This T cell receptor beta chain was identified during a study of blood T cell repertoires in COVID-19. Using immunoSEQ multiplex PCR, the repertoire was profiled, and TCRdb retains in-frame clones only, with some absent. The repertoire consists of tens of thousands of clones, with around 82% occurring once and the leading ten covering 35% to 45%. This clone is a singleton in its sample. The CDR3 totals 15 residues. Germline V gene lookup returns CDR1 MDHEN and CDR2 SYDVKM. V shed 3 bases and J 7 bases; nucleotides not matched to a gene: 8. Specimen: peripheral blood. The sequence came from an elderly woman with active or convalescent COVID-19. The rearrangement links TRBV28 to TRBJ2-5; 10 nucleotides match TRBD2. CDR3 DNA: TGTGCCAGCAGTTTGCGAGCGGGGGGGTTGGGGACCCAGTACTTC. This translates into CASSLRAGGLGTQYF.